This passage covers 10 T cell receptor beta chains from one sample sequenced in a study of blood T cell repertoires in COVID-19 (dated by TCRdb to the early 2020s). The library came from the immunoSEQ multiplex PCR assay. TCRdb's version of the immuneACCESS table is confined to in-frame rearrangements and falls short of the full clone set. An unresolved V gene accounts for under half of the shortfall where checked; the remainder is of unknown origin. Present in this sample are about 210,000 clones, 87% of which were seen just once. The ten top clones hold roughly 7.1% of the sample. The specimen was PBMCs or T cells enriched from blood (not recorded which). The receptors stem from a man between 25 and 39 years old in a cohort exposed to, infected with or recovered from COVID-19 (not recorded which).

This chain connects TRBV5-4 to TRBJ1-5; 7 nucleotides match TRBD1. The CDR3 loop spans 14 amino acids. CDR1 and CDR2 (germline): SGHNT, YYREEE (reference sequence). V trimming: 2 bases; J trimming: 7 bases; junction bases outside the gene matches: 6. CDR3 bases: TGTGCCAGCAGCTTAGCAGGGGGAGAACAGCCCCAGCATTTT. It is translated as CASSLAGGEQPQHF.

The chain combines TRBV27 with TRBJ1-5; D possibly corresponds to TRBD1 (5 bases). The CDR3 runs to 15 residues. Trimming cost V 8 bases and J 3 bases, with 17 bases left between them. CDR1 is MNHEY and CDR2 is SMNVEV in the germline V gene (reference sequence). The CDR3 DNA sequence: TGTGCCAGCGCCCCCGGGGGGTCTTTCAATCAGCCCCAGCATTTT. Protein sequence: CASAPGGSFNQPQHF.

This clone was seen a single time. This chain joins TRBV27 and TRBJ1-5; 10 nucleotides match TRBD1. Germline loops: CDR1 MNHEY, CDR2 SMNVEV (reference sequence). CDR3 length equals 14 residues. J gave up 4 bases and V 6 bases, and 3 bases lay outside the gene matches. The CDR3 region has the DNA TGTGCCAGCAGGGGACAGGGGCCTAATCAGCCCCAGCATTTT. Translating it yields CASRGQGPNQPQHF.

The chain's CDR3 is CASSQTQASGANVLTF. For the CDR3, the DNA is TGTGCCAGCAGCCAAACACAGGCGTCTGGGGCCAACGTCCTGACTTTC. V is TRBV4-2 and J is TRBJ2-6, with D possibly matching TRBD1 (5 bases). Looked up from germline, CDR1 is LGHNA and CDR2 is YNFKEQ. V was trimmed by 2 bases and J by 1 base, leaving 9 bases between them. This CDR3 is built from 16 residues.

The V gene is TRBV19, the J gene TRBJ1-5; D is possibly TRBD1 (6 bases). The germline CDR1 and CDR2 sequences are LNHDA and SQIVND (reference sequence). Trimming removed 4 bases from V and 1 base from J, with 14 bases in between. CDR3 length: 16 residues. CDR3 loop: CASSTKLRGSNQPQHF. CDR3 nucleotides: TGTGCCAGTAGTACAAAACTCAGGGGAAGCAATCAGCCCCAGCATTTT. The full variable domain, completed using reference TRBV19 and TRBJ1-5, is DGGITQSPKYLFRKEGQNVTLSCEQNLNHDAMYWYRQDPGQGLRLIYYSQIVNDFQKGDIAEGYSVSREKKESFPLTVTSAQKNPTAFYLCASSTKLRGSNQPQHFGDGTRLSIL.

The gene calls are TRBV5-1 and TRBJ1-2; D remains ambiguous. The CDR3 length is 14 residues. Germline V gene lookup returns CDR1 SGHRS and CDR2 YFSETQ. Trimming stripped 5 bases from V and 4 bases from J, with 15 bases between. The CDR3 region is CASRREGGLYGYTF. Here the CDR3 DNA reads TGCGCCAGCAGGAGGGAGGGTGGGCTCTATGGCTACACCTTC.

The chain couples TRBV27 to TRBJ2-2; no definite D call. V lost 2 bases and J lost 10, with 11 bases in between. The CDR3 contains 13 residues. Germline V gene lookup returns CDR1 MNHEY and CDR2 SMNVEV (reference sequence). DNA for the CDR3: TGTGCCAGCAGTTTAGATCCCCCGGTGGAGCTGTTTTTT. It yields the protein CASSLDPPVELFF.

The chain uses TRBV19 and TRBJ2-7; 10 nucleotides match TRBD1. Germline V gene sequence: CDR1 LNHDA, CDR2 SQIVND (reference sequence). CDR3 length: 15 amino acids. V was pared by 3 bases and J by 5 bases, with 7 bases of the junction left unmatched. The DNA for the CDR3 is TGTGCCAGTAGTATTGATGACAGGGGGCAGGACGAGCAGTACTTC. Translated, it gives CASSIDDRGQDEQYF. The whole variable domain, filled in from reference TRBV19 and TRBJ2-7, reads DGGITQSPKYLFRKEGQNVTLSCEQNLNHDAMYWYRQDPGQGLRLIYYSQIVNDFQKGDIAEGYSVSREKKESFPLTVTSAQKNPTAFYLCASSIDDRGQDEQYFGPGTRLTVT.

The chain joins TRBV5-1 to TRBJ2-2; 8 bases fit TRBD2. The trim removed 4 bases at V and 9 bases at J, leaving 5 bases unmatched. The V gene's germline CDR1 is SGHRS and CDR2 YFSETQ. This CDR3 contains 13 residues. This chain's CDR3 is CASSAGGLRELFF. In nucleotides, the CDR3 is TGCGCCAGCAGCGCGGGGGGACTTAGGGAGCTGTTTTTT.

V gene TRBV7-3 combines with J gene TRBJ2-1; D is possibly TRBD1 (6 bases). The germline V gene has CDR1 SGHTA and CDR2 FQGTGA. The CDR3 spans 11 residues. V dropped 4 bases and J dropped 9 bases, with 7 bases sitting between them. CDR3 nucleotides: TGTGCCAGCAGCTCCAGGGGTGAGCAGTTCTTC. It encodes CASSSRGEQFF.